The 28 T cell receptor beta chains below come from one sample, sequenced in a study of identifying expanded T cells in peripheral blood. Sequencing used immunoSEQ multiplex PCR; TCRdb keeps in-frame clones, though not all of them. The repertoire holds under 95,000 clones, with around nine tenths as singletons. The sequencing input was blood. These receptors were obtained from a person between 18 and 75 years old in good health.

This clone has only a few counts. The V gene is TRBV6-5, the J gene TRBJ1-2; TRBD1 might be the D (6 bases). The CDR3 contains 15 residues. Germline V CDR1 and CDR2: MNHEY, SVGAGI. V dropped 7 bases and J dropped 4 bases, with 19 bases sitting between them. The CDR3 region is CASKRGGAVGYGYTF. CDR3 nucleotides: TGTGCCAGCAAACGGGGGGGGGCGGTTGGCTATGGCTACACCTTC.

The V call is TRBV19, the J call TRBJ2-6; 12 bases line up with TRBD2. Germline V gives CDR1 LNHDA, CDR2 SQIVND (reference sequence). Trimming removed 7 bases from V and 0 bases from J; junction bases left unmatched: 7. The CDR3 extends over 18 amino acids. The CDR3 sequence is CASKPGLAGSSGANVLTF. The CDR3 DNA follows: TGTGCCAGTAAACCGGGACTAGCGGGTTCCTCTGGGGCCAACGTCCTGACTTTC.

This sequence joins TRBV9 and TRBJ2-7; D unresolved. V was cut by 4 bases and J by 0 bases, with 11 bases left in between. The germline V gene encodes CDR1 SGDLS and CDR2 YYNGEE. The CDR3 is 14 amino acids. CDR3 amino acids: CASSPRPNSYEQYF. DNA for the CDR3: TGTGCCAGCAGCCCACGGCCCAACTCCTACGAGCAGTACTTC.

The chain has TRBV6-1 and TRBJ2-7; D is possibly TRBD1 (6 bases). The V and J ends lost 7 bases and 3 bases respectively, with 16 bases between them. Germline CDR1 MNHNS, CDR2 SASEGT. The CDR3 is 14 amino acids. The chain's CDR3 is CASTANRVDYEQYF. The CDR3 DNA is TGTGCCAGCACGGCGAACAGGGTGGACTACGAGCAGTACTTC.

The chain is built from TRBV6-1 and TRBJ2-2; TRBD1 matches at 9 bases. J gave up 4 bases and V 3 bases, and 3 bases lay outside the gene matches. The CDR3 sequence is 15 residues long. The germline V gene has CDR1 MNHNS and CDR2 SASEGT. The CDR3 region is CASSDWTGVTGELFF. As DNA, the CDR3 is TGTGCCAGCAGTGACTGGACAGGGGTCACCGGGGAGCTGTTTTTT.

This chain joins TRBV18 and TRBJ1-2, with a possible D match to TRBD1 (5 bases). Trimming removed 3 bases at V and 6 bases at J, with 20 bases between. Germline lookup yields CDR1 KGHSH and CDR2 LQKENI. The CDR3 extends over 16 amino acids. As DNA, the CDR3 is TGTGCCAGCTCACCTCCCCGGGGGTCGCCTCCGAATGGCTACACCTTC. This encodes CASSPPRGSPPNGYTF.

V gene TRBV27 combines with J gene TRBJ2-3; perhaps TRBD1 as D (6 bases). CDR1 and CDR2 from the germline V gene are MNHEY and SMNVEV (reference sequence). The CDR3 spans 13 residues. Trimming removed 7 bases from V and 5 bases from J, with 13 bases in between. The CDR3 nucleotides are TGTGCCAGCAAACAGGGCAGAGGAGATACGCAGTATTTT. This sequence encodes CASKQGRGDTQYF.

The CDR3 loop reads CASRRTGGNIQYF. CDR3 sequence (DNA): TGTGCCAGCAGACGGACGGGAGGAAACATTCAGTACTTC. The chain employs TRBV6-5 and TRBJ2-4; TRBD2 agrees at 7 bases. CDR3 length: 13 residues. V trimming: 6 bases; J trimming: 6 bases; junction bases outside the gene matches: 5. Germline CDR1 MNHEY, CDR2 SVGAGI.

The rearrangement links TRBV7-6 to TRBJ2-1; no firm D call. V lost 5 bases to trimming and J lost 9 bases, with 11 bases between them. This CDR3 contains 12 residues. Looked up from germline, CDR1 is SGHVS and CDR2 is FNYEAQ. CDR3 nucleotide sequence: TGTGCCAGCAGCCCCAGCATTGGTGAGCAGTTCTTC. It is translated as CASSPSIGEQFF. The complete variable domain, with remaining parts taken from reference TRBV7-6 and TRBJ2-1, reads GAGVSQSPRYKVTKRGQDVALRCDPISGHVSLYWYRQALGQGPEFLTYFNYEAQQDKSGLPNDRFSAERPEGSISTLTIQRTEQRDSAMYRCASSPSIGEQFFGPGTRLTVL.

The chain joins TRBV9 to TRBJ2-7, with 9 bases that match TRBD2. J lost 0 bases, V lost 4 bases, and 5 bases had no gene match. The CDR3 has 15 residues. In germline, CDR1 is SGDLS, CDR2 YYNGEE. The CDR3 coding sequence is TGTGCCAGCAGCCGTAGCGGGAGTAACTCCTACGAGCAGTACTTC. This sequence encodes CASSRSGSNSYEQYF.

The chain is built from TRBV7-2 and TRBJ2-1, with 7 bases that match TRBD2. V lost 4 bases, J lost 8 bases, and 11 bases stayed unmatched. Looked up from germline, CDR1 is SGHTA and CDR2 is FQGNSA. CDR3 length equals 15 residues. The CDR3 region has the DNA TGTGCCAGCAGCTACACTAGCGCCGATGTGTATGAGCAGTTCTTC. Encoded protein: CASSYTSADVYEQFF.

Regarding this clone: Other DNA variants within this sample encode the same CDR3. This chain uses TRBV4-3 with TRBJ1-2; a possible D gene is TRBD1 (6 bases). Germline CDR1 and CDR2: LGHNA and YSLEER. There are 14 residues in the CDR3. Trimming took 0 bases from V and 7 from J, leaving 12 bases between them. CDR3 in DNA: TGCGCCAGCAGCCAAGAAGGGGGGACTCTTGGCTACACCTTC. Translation gives CASSQEGGTLGYTF.

V is TRBV10-3 and J is TRBJ1-1; weak D call: TRBD1 (5 bases). The V gene lost 8 bases and the J gene lost 3 bases, with 16 bases spanning the gap. Germline CDR1 and CDR2: ENHRY and SYGVKD. This CDR3 contains 14 residues. DNA of the CDR3: TGTGCCATCGCAACCCGAGGGGAGGACACTGAAGCTTTCTTT. Protein: CAIATRGEDTEAFF.

The chain recombines TRBV27 with TRBJ1-5, with 7 bases fitting TRBD1. This CDR3 comprises 18 residues. The V segment lost 6 bases and the J segment 0 bases; nucleotides outside the gene matches: 14. CDR1 is MNHEY and CDR2 is SMNVEV in the germline V gene (reference sequence). CDR3 amino acids: CASSRTGTENYSNQPQHF. As DNA, the CDR3 is TGTGCCAGCAGCCGGACCGGGACAGAGAATTATAGCAATCAGCCCCAGCATTTT.

The V and J genes are TRBV4-1 and TRBJ1-6; D remains ambiguous. V shed 1 base and J shed 9 bases, with 16 bases lying between them. Germline values: CDR1 MGHRA, CDR2 YSYEKL. The CDR3 is made up of 16 amino acids. As DNA, the CDR3 is TGCGCCAGCAGCCAAGGGGGAGGAGGGCCCATTTCACCCCTCCACTTT. Protein sequence: CASSQGGGGPISPLHF.

The V and J genes are TRBV5-1 and TRBJ1-2; possible D gene TRBD1, 6 bases. The length of the CDR3 is 15 residues. V lost 4 bases and J 2 bases, leaving 15 bases between the germline ends. The V gene's germline CDR1 is SGHRS and CDR2 YFSETQ. CDR3 residues: CASSARPQGNYGYTF. The CDR3 DNA reads as TGCGCCAGCAGCGCTAGGCCACAGGGAAACTATGGCTACACCTTC.

The chain combines TRBV19 with TRBJ1-2, with 8 positions matching TRBD1. The CDR3 consists of 14 residues. J lost 4 bases, V lost 6 bases, and 7 bases had no gene match. Germline assignment: CDR1 LNHDA and CDR2 SQIVND (reference sequence). The CDR3 nucleotides are TGTGCCAGTAGAAGGACAGGGACACTCTATGGCTACACCTTC. It encodes CASRRTGTLYGYTF.

The rearrangement joins TRBV2 to TRBJ2-7; TRBD1 aligns across 7 bases. The trim removed 4 bases at V and 4 bases at J, leaving 7 bases unmatched. The germline V gene encodes CDR1 SNHLY and CDR2 FYNNEI. This CDR3 region has 14 residues. CDR3 in amino acids: CASSVEGGAYEQYF. DNA of the CDR3: TGTGCCAGCAGTGTTGAAGGGGGCGCGTACGAGCAGTACTTC.

The chain links TRBV13 to TRBJ2-7; D might be TRBD1 or TRBD2, each matching 6 bases. Trimming stripped 3 bases from V and 1 base from J, with 10 bases between. The CDR3 is 14 residues long. Germline V gene sequence: CDR1 PRHDT, CDR2 FYEKMQ (reference sequence). DNA of the CDR3: TGTGCCAGCAGCTTGGGGGGCCGATCCTACGAGCAGTACTTC. Its protein is CASSLGGRSYEQYF.

The chain joins TRBV6-6 to TRBJ2-5; 7 nucleotides match TRBD2. Losses at the gene ends were 0 bases for V and 4 bases for J; bases not matched to a gene: 5. The germline V gene encodes CDR1 MNHNY and CDR2 SVGAGI (reference sequence). There are 15 residues in the CDR3. The CDR3 region has the DNA TGTGCCAGCAGTTACTCGTCTAGCGGCCTAGAGACCCAGTACTTC. This translates into CASSYSSSGLETQYF.

The chain employs TRBV25-1 and TRBJ2-1; a possible D gene is TRBD2 (6 bases). This CDR3 has 12 amino acids. V was pared by 10 bases and J by 10 bases, with 17 bases between. Germline V gene lookup returns CDR1 MGHDK and CDR2 SYGVNS. CDR3 nucleotides: TGTGCCACCTACTCGGGAGCTCAAGAGCAGTTCTTC. Encoded protein: CATYSGAQEQFF. The full variable domain, with the rest looked up from reference TRBV25-1 and TRBJ2-1, is EADIYQTPRYLVIGTGKKITLECSQTMGHDKMYWYQQDPGMELHLIHYSYGVNSTEKGDLSSESTVSRIRTEHFPLTLESARPSHTSQYLCATYSGAQEQFFGPGTRLTVL.

The genes are TRBV2 and TRBJ2-3; TRBD2 is a possible D gene (6 bases). Trimming removed 7 bases at V and 3 bases at J, with 14 bases between. CDR3 length: 14 amino acids. CDR1 SNHLY and CDR2 FYNNEI come from the germline V gene. The CDR3 DNA sequence: TGTGCCAGCATGTTCGGGGCGGGGACAGATACGCAGTATTTT. Its protein product is CASMFGAGTDTQYF.

This clone has a single count. V gene TRBV7-2 combines with J gene TRBJ2-3; D call uncertain. With 3 bases removed from V and 2 bases from J, the gap between germline ends came to 6 bases. This CDR3 is 13 amino acids long. The germline CDR1 and CDR2 sequences are SGHTA and FQGNSA. In DNA, the CDR3 is TGTGCCAGCAGCTTCTCCCCCACAGATACGCAGTATTTT. Its protein is CASSFSPTDTQYF.

The rearrangement uses TRBV28 and TRBJ2-3, with D hard to call. V was clipped by 3 bases and J by 2 bases, with 6 bases between them. The germline CDR1 and CDR2 sequences are MDHEN and SYDVKM. CDR3 length: 13 residues. CDR3 amino acids: CASSFPPTDTQYF. The CDR3, as DNA: TGTGCCAGCAGTTTCCCCCCCACAGATACGCAGTATTTT.

The rearrangement uses TRBV9 and TRBJ2-7, with TRBD1 matching 8 bases. Germline V CDR1 and CDR2: SGDLS, YYNGEE. The junction had 10 bases not matched to a gene; V was cut back by 0 bases and J by 2 bases. The CDR3 covers 17 residues. The CDR3 sequence: CASSVEETGVSTYEQYF. The DNA for the CDR3 is TGTGCCAGCAGCGTAGAAGAGACAGGGGTTTCGACCTACGAGCAGTACTTC.

This sequence joins TRBV6-5 and TRBJ1-1; no clear D. The CDR3 contains 13 residues. V was pared by 0 bases and J by 5 bases, with 7 bases between. Germline loops: CDR1 MNHEY, CDR2 SVGAGI. The CDR3 sequence is CASSYSAGTEAFF. In DNA form, the CDR3 reads TGTGCCAGCAGTTACTCCGCCGGTACTGAAGCTTTCTTT.

The rearrangement links TRBV11-2 to TRBJ2-5; D may be TRBD1 or TRBD2 (5 bases each). Trimming cost V 5 bases and J 1 base, with 17 bases left between them. CDR1 is SGHAT, CDR2 FQNNGV, per germline. The CDR3 covers 16 residues. Here the CDR3 reads CASSPDHGAAQETQYF. The DNA for the CDR3 is TGTGCCAGCAGCCCGGACCACGGGGCAGCCCAAGAGACCCAGTACTTC. Full variable domain (rest looked up from reference TRBV11-2 and TRBJ2-5): EAGVAQSPRYKIIEKRQSVAFWCNPISGHATLYWYQQILGQGPKLLIQFQNNGVVDDSQLPKDRFSAERLKGVDSTLKIQPAKLEDSAVYLCASSPDHGAAQETQYFGPGTRLLVL.

The rearrangement uses TRBV6-6 and TRBJ2-4; 10 positions match TRBD2. V shed 5 bases, J shed 9 bases, and the junction held 7 bases outside the gene matches. The germline CDR1 and CDR2 sequences are MNHNY and SVGAGI (reference sequence). The CDR3 totals 14 residues. The CDR3 region has the DNA TGTGCCAGCAGTACAGCGGGAGGGCCTTCCATTCAGTACTTC. The encoded protein is CASSTAGGPSIQYF.